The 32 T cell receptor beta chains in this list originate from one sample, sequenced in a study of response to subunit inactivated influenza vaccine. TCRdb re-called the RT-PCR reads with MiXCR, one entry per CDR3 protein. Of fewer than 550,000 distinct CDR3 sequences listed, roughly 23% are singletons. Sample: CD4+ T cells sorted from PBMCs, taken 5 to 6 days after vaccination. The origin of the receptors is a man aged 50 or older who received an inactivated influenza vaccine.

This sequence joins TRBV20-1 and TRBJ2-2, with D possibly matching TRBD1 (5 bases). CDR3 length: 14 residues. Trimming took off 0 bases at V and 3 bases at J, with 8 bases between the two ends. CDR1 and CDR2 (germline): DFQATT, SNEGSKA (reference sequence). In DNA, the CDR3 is TGCAGTGCTAGAGACGCAGGGTACACCGGGGAGCTGTTTTTT. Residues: CSARDAGYTGELFF.

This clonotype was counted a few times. CDR3 coding DNA: TGTGCCAGCAGGCGAACGAATTTTCCCTCTGGAAACACCATATATTTT. Its translation: CASRRTNFPSGNTIYF. The chain combines TRBV6-1 with TRBJ1-3; D gene ambiguous. V shed 6 bases and J shed 0 bases, with 15 bases lying between them. The CDR3 has 16 residues. CDR1 and CDR2 (germline): MNHNS, SASEGT.

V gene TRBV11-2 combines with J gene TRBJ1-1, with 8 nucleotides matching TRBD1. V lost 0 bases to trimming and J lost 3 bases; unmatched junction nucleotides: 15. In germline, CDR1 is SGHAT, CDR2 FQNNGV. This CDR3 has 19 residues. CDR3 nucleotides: TGTGCCAGCAGCTTAGATTTGGTGTGGGCAGGGGGCAGGTACACTGAAGCTTTCTTT. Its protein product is CASSLDLVWAGGRYTEAFF.

The CDR3 reads CSVLQGVNTEAFF. The CDR3 coding sequence is TGCAGCGTCTTACAGGGGGTGAACACTGAAGCTTTCTTT. The rearrangement joins TRBV29-1 to TRBJ1-1; 8 bases align to TRBD1. The CDR3 is 13 residues long. Germline V gives CDR1 SQVTM, CDR2 ANQGSEA. V dropped 6 bases and J dropped 0; count of bases not matched to a gene: 3.

The CDR3 nucleotides read TGCGCCAGCGGGGCAGGAGGGACAGCGAACACTGAAGCTTTCTTT. The encoded protein is CASGAGGTANTEAFF. The chain recombines TRBV5-1 with TRBJ1-1, with 7 nucleotides matching TRBD1. CDR3 size: 15 residues. Trimming at V came to 7 bases and at J to 1 base, leaving 10 bases not matched to a gene. Germline CDR1 reads SGHRS; CDR2 reads YFSETQ.

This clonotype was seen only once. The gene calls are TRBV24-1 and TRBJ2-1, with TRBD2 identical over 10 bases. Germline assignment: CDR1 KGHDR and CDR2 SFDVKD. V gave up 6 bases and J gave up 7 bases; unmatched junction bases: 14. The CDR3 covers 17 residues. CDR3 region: CATSSRRQREGLNEQFF. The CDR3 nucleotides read TGTGCCACCAGTTCACGTCGCCAGCGGGAGGGTTTAAATGAGCAGTTCTTC.

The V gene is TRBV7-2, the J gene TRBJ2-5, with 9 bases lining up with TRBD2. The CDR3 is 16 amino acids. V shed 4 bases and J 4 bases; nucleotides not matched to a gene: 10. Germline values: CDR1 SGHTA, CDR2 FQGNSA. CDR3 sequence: CASSSGLAGALETQYF. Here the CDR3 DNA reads TGTGCCAGCAGCTCAGGGTTAGCGGGGGCTTTAGAGACCCAGTACTTC.

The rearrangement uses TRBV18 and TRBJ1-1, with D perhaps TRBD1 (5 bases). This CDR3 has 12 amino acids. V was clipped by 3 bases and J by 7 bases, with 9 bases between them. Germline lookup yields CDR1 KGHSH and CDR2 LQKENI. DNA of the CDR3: TGTGCCAGCTCACCCGACGACAGTGAAGCTTTCTTT. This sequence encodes CASSPDDSEAFF. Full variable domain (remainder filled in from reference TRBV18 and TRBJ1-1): NAGVMQNPRHLVRRRGQEARLRCSPMKGHSHVYWYRQLPEEGLKFMVYLQKENIIDESGMPKERFSAEFPKEGPSILRIQQVVRGDSAAYFCASSPDDSEAFFGQGTRLTVV.

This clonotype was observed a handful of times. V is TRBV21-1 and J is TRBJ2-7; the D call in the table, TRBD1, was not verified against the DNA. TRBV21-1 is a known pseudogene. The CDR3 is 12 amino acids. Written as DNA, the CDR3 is TGTGCCATGGCGGGACACCCCTCCGAGCAGTACTTC. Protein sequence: CAMAGHPSEQYF.

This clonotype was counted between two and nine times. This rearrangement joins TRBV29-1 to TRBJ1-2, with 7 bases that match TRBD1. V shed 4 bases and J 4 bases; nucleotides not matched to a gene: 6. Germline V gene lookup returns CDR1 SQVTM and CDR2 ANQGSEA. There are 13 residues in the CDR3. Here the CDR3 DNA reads TGCAGCGTTGGCCAGAGGGACAGCTATGGCTACACCTTC. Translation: CSVGQRDSYGYTF.

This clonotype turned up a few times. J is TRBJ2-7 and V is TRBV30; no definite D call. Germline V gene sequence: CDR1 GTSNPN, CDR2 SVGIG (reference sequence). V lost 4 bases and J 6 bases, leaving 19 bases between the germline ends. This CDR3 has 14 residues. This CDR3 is CAWTSIHRRSEQYF. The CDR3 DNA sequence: TGTGCCTGGACTTCTATACATAGACGGAGCGAGCAGTACTTC.

CDR3: CASSPQGGQNTEAFF. CDR3 sequence (DNA): TGCGCCAGCAGCCCGCAAGGGGGGCAGAACACTGAAGCTTTCTTT. V usage is TRBV5-1 and J usage is TRBJ1-1; D possibly corresponds to TRBD1 (6 bases). This CDR3 is built from 15 residues. Germline V gene sequence: CDR1 SGHRS, CDR2 YFSETQ. Trimming left V 4 bases short and J 1 base short, with 14 bases between.

CDR3 nucleotide sequence: TGCAGTGCTAGAGACGTTCTGACCGGGCGGGTTGAGACCCAGTACTTC. Protein: CSARDVLTGRVETQYF. The chain combines TRBV20-1 with TRBJ2-5, with D possibly matching TRBD2 (5 bases). The CDR3 contains 16 residues. With 0 bases removed from V and 5 bases from J, the gap between germline ends came to 19 bases. Germline values: CDR1 DFQATT, CDR2 SNEGSKA (reference sequence).

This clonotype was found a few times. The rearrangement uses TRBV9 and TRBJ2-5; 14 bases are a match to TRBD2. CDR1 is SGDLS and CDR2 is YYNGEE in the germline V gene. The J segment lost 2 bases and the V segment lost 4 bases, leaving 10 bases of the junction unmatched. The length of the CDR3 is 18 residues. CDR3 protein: CASSSGGTSGRRQETQYF. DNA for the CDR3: TGTGCCAGCAGCTCAGGGGGGACTAGCGGGAGACGTCAAGAGACCCAGTACTTC.

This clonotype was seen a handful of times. CDR3 DNA: TGTGCCAGCAGCTTGAGAGGTCCCGGCGGGGGCAATCAGCCCCAGCATTTT. As protein: CASSLRGPGGGNQPQHF. The chain links TRBV7-2 to TRBJ1-5, with D hard to call. Germline loops: CDR1 SGHTA, CDR2 FQGNSA. The CDR3 totals 17 residues. The V end lost 3 bases, the J end lost 2 bases, and 17 bases lay between the germline ends.

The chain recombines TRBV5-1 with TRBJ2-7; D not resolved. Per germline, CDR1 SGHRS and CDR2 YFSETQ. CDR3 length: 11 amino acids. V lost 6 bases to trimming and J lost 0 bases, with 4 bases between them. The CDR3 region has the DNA TGCGCCAGCATGGGCTCCTACGAGCAGTACTTC. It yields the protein CASMGSYEQYF.

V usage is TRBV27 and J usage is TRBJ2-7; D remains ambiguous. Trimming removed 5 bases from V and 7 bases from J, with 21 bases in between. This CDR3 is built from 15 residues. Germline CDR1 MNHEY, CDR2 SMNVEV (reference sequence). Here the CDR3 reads CASSPRYPTGIEQYF. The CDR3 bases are TGTGCCAGCAGTCCGCGCTACCCGACTGGTATTGAGCAGTACTTC.

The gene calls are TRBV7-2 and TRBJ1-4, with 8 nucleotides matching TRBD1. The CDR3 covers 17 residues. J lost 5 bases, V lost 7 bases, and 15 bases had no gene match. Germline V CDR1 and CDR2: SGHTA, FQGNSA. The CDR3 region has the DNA TGTGCCAGCACCGCTGGACAGGGAGATCTGTGGAATGAAAAACTGTTTTTT. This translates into CASTAGQGDLWNEKLFF.

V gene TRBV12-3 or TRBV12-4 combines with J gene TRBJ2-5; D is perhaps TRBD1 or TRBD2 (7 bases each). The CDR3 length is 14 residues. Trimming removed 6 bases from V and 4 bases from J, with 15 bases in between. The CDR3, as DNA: TGTGCCAGCAGGACGACAGGGAGGGGAGAGACCCAGTACTTC. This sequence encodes CASRTTGRGETQYF.

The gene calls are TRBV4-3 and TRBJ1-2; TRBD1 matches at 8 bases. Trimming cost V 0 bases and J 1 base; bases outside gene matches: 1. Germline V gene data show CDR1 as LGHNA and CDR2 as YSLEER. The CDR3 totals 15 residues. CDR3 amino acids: CASSQDRGLNYGYTF. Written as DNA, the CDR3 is TGCGCCAGCAGCCAAGACAGGGGGCTTAACTATGGCTACACCTTC.

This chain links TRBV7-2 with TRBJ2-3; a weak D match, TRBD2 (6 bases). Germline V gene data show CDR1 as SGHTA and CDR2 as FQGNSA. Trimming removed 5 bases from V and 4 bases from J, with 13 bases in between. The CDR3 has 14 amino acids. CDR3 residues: CASSPETRPDTQYF. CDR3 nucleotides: TGTGCCAGCAGCCCCGAGACTAGACCAGATACGCAGTATTTT.

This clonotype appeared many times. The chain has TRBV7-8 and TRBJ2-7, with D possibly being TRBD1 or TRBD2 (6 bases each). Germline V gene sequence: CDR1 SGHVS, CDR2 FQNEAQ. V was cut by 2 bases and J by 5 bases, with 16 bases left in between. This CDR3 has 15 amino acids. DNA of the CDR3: TGTGCCAGCAGCTTAATAAATCTGGAGGGGGACGAGCAGTACTTC. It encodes CASSLINLEGDEQYF.

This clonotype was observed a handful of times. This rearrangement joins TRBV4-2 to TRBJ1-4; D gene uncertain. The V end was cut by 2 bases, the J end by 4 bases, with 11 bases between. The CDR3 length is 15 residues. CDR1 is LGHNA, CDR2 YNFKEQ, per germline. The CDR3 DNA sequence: TGTGCCAGCAGCCAACGAACAGATATTAATGAAAAACTGTTTTTT. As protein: CASSQRTDINEKLFF.

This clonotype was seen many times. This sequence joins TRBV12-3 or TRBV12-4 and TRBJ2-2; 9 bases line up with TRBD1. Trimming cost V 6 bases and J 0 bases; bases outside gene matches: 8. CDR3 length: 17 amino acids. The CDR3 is CASSNKGTGTNTGELFF. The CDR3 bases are TGTGCCAGCAGCAATAAAGGGACAGGGACGAACACCGGGGAGCTGTTTTTT.

The CDR3 reads CASATMNTEAFF. The CDR3 DNA sequence: TGTGCTAGTGCGACAATGAACACTGAAGCTTTCTTT. The chain employs TRBV12-5 and TRBJ1-1; D is undetermined. Germline V gene sequence: CDR1 LGHNT, CDR2 FRNRAP. The V gene lost 7 bases and the J gene lost 0 bases, with 6 bases spanning the gap. There are 12 residues in the CDR3.

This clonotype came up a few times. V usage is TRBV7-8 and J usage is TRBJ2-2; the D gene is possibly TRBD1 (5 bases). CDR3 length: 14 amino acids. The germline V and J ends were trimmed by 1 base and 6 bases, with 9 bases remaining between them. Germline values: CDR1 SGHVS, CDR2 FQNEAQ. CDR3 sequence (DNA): TGTGCCAGCAGCTTAGGCAGGGTGGCCGGGGAGCTGTTTTTT. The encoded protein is CASSLGRVAGELFF.

CDR3 sequence: CASSGDRYYEQYF. For the CDR3, the DNA is TGTGCCAGCAGCGGGGACCGATACTACGAGCAGTACTTC. The chain combines TRBV11-2 with TRBJ2-7; D tentatively fits TRBD1 or TRBD2 (5 bases each). The ends were cut back, 5 bases at V and 3 bases at J, with 11 bases in the middle. Germline CDR1 reads SGHAT; CDR2 reads FQNNGV. This CDR3 has 13 amino acids.

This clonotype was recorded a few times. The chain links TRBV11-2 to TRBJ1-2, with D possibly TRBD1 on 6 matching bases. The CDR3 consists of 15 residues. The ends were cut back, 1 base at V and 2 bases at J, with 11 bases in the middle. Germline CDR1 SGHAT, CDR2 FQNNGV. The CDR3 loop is CASSLGTGRNYGYTF. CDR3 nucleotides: TGTGCCAGCAGCTTAGGAACAGGGAGGAACTATGGCTACACCTTC.

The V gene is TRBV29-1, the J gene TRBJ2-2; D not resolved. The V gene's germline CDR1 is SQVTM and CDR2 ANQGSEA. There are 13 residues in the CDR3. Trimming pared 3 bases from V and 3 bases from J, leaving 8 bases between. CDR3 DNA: TGCAGCGTTGACTACTTCCACACCGGGGAGCTGTTTTTT. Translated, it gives CSVDYFHTGELFF.

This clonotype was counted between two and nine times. The CDR3 DNA follows: TGCAGCGTTCTAGGGAACACTGAAGCTTTCTTT. Its protein is CSVLGNTEAFF. The V gene is TRBV29-1, the J gene TRBJ1-1; D unresolved. Germline loops: CDR1 SQVTM, CDR2 ANQGSEA. This CDR3 spans 11 amino acids. V was cut by 5 bases and J by 1 base, with 5 bases left in between.

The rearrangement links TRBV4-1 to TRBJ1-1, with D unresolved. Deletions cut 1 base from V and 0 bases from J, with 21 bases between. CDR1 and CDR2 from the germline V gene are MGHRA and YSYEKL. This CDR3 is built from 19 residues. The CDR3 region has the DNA TGCGCCAGCAGCCAAGTATGGTTTTCTTTAAAAAGAATGAACACTGAAGCTTTCTTT. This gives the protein CASSQVWFSLKRMNTEAFF.

The chain's CDR3 is CSTRAGLNTGELFF. As DNA, the CDR3 is TGCAGCACCCGAGCAGGCTTGAACACCGGGGAGCTGTTTTTT. The chain combines TRBV29-1 with TRBJ2-2; no clear D. Germline V gene data show CDR1 as SQVTM and CDR2 as ANQGSEA. Trimming took 8 bases from V and 1 from J, leaving 14 bases between them. The CDR3 sequence is 14 residues long.